This T cell receptor (beta chain) originates from a study of T cell responses to AZD1222 COVID-19 vaccine. Overall study: Researchers grouped second doses given at about 4 or about 12 weeks into one pool. Findings of the study overall: The study found Spike-specific TCR breadth and depth rose after two AZD1222 doses. CD4 TCRs covered the whole spike, strongest at regions 160-218 and 743-854. It should be noted that donors were predominantly white British and more often female, and clonal diversity was possibly underestimated.

The CDR3 sequence is 16 residues long. V lost 4 bases and J 10 bases, leaving 21 bases between the germline ends. The V gene's germline CDR1 is SGHRS and CDR2 YFSETQ. This clone was picked up one time. Its target is not known. Using immunoSEQ multiplex PCR, the repertoire was profiled, and TCRdb retains in-frame clones only, with some absent. The sample lists under 95,000 clones; around 90% were seen once. J is TRBJ1-6 and V is TRBV5-1; D is perhaps TRBD1 (5 bases). Source: peripheral blood, taken on day 0 of AZD1222 vaccination. The origin of this receptor is an adult in good health. The DNA of the CDR3 is TGCGCCAGCAGCCCGGGGATGGGGGACGACGGATCACCCCTCCACTTT. This encodes CASSPGMGDDGSPLHF.